This TCR beta chain emerged from a study of CD8 T cells in ankylosing spondylitis. Study-wide points: Seemingly characteristic of ankylosing spondylitis blood was a TCR beta motif consisting of under ten highly homologous variants.

TCRdb independently ran MiXCR on the 5' RACE reads; one entry per CDR3 protein. The sample holds around 540,000 distinct CDR3 sequences, 9.5% to 15% seen once. Germline loops: CDR1 KGHDR, CDR2 SFDVKD. This CDR3 has 14 residues. Trimming took off 7 bases at V and 7 bases at J, with 18 bases between the two ends. This clonotype came up a few times. Its antigen is still unknown. J is TRBJ1-2 and V is TRBV24-1; D unclear. The sequenced sample consisted of blood, either unsorted or a sorted T cell fraction (not recorded which). The receptor was isolated from a male donor with ankylosing spondylitis. CDR3 in amino acids: CATSEPGSRRGYTF. CDR3 sequence (DNA): TGTGCCACCAGCGAACCTGGGTCGCGGCGTGGCTACACCTTC.